This T cell receptor (beta chain) came from a study of shared clonotypes between healthy human individuals. Per the original data handling: Without quality scores, immunoSEQ junctional reads could not be filtered like full-length reads. Clones were read by immunoSEQ multiplex PCR, and TCRdb kept only the in-frame ones, dropping some. V and J calls and clone size follow that table, whereas D and trimming were derived from the DNA. Of 950,000 to 1,100,000 clones in the sample, about 77% are singletons; the top ten hold approximately 1.5%. CDR1 and CDR2 from the germline V gene are MNHEY and SMNVEV (reference sequence). The CDR3 extends over 14 amino acids. J lost 4 bases, V lost 2 bases, and 1 base had no gene match. Notes on this clone: Other DNA sequences from this sample encode an identical CDR3 as well.

The sequence derives from a young man in good health. The chain couples TRBV27 to TRBJ2-7; TRBD1 agrees at 11 bases. The sequencing sample was made of memory CD4+ T cells sorted from blood. Subset specified: CD45RA-negative fraction. The CDR3 region has the DNA TGTGCCAGCAGTTTACGGGACAGGGGGTACGAGCAGTACTTC. Translation: CASSLRDRGYEQYF.